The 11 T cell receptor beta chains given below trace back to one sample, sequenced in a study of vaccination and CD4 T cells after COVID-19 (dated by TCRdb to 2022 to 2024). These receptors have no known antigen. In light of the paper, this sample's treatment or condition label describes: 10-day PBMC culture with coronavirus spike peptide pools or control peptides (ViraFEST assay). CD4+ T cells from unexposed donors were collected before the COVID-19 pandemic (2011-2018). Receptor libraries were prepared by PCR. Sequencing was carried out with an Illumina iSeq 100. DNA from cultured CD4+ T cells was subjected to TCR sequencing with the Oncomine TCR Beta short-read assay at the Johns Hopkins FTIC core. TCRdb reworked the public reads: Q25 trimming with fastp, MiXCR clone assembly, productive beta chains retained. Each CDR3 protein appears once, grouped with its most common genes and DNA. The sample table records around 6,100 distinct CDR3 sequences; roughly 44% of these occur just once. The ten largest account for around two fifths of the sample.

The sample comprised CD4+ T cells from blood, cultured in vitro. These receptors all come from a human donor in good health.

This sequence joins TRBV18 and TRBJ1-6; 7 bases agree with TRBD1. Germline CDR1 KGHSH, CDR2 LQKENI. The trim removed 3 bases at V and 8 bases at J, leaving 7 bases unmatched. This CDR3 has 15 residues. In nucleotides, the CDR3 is TGTGCCAGCTCACCCATGGGACAGCGAGATTCACCCCTCCACTTT. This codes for CASSPMGQRDSPLHF.

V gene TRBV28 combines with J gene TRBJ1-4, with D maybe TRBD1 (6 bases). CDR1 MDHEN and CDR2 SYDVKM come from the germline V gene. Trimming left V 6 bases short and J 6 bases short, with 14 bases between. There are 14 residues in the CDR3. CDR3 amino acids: CASRYTGWYEKLFF. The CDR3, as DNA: TGTGCCAGCAGATATACAGGGTGGTATGAAAAACTGTTTTTT.

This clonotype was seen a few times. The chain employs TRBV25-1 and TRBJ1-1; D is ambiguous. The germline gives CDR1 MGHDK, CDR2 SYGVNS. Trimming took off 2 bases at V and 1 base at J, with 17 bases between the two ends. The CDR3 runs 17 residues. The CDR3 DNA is TGTGCCAGCAGTGAACTAGATGCAAACTCGGGGAACACTGAAGCTTTCTTT. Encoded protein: CASSELDANSGNTEAFF.

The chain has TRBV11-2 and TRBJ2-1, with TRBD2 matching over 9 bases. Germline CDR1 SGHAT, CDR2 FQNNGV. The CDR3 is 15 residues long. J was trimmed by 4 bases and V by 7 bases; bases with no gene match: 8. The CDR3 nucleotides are TGTGCCAGCACCTTGGGCGGGGGGGGGTACAATGAGCAGTTCTTC. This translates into CASTLGGGGYNEQFF. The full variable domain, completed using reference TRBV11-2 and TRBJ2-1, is EAGVAQSPRYKIIEKRQSVAFWCNPISGHATLYWYQQILGQGPKLLIQFQNNGVVDDSQLPKDRFSAERLKGVDSTLKIQPAKLEDSAVYLCASTLGGGGYNEQFFGPGTRLTVL.

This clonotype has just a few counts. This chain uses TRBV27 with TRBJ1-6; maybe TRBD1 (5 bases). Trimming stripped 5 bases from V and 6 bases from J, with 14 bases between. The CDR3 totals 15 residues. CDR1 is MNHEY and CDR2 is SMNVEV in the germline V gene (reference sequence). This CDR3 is CASSPSDIGNSPLHF. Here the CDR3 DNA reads TGTGCCAGCAGTCCCTCGGACATTGGTAATTCACCCCTCCACTTT.

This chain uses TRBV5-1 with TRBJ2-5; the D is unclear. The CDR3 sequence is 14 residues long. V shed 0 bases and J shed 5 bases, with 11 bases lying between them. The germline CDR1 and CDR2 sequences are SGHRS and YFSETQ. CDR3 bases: TGCGCCAGCAGCTTGGGGCAGGCATTGGAGACCCAGTACTTC. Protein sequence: CASSLGQALETQYF.

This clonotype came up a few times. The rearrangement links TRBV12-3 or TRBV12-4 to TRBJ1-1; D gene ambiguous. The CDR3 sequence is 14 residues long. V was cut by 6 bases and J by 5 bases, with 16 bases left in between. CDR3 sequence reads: CASSPQSGWTEAFF. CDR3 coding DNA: TGTGCCAGCAGCCCCCAGTCGGGGTGGACTGAAGCTTTCTTT.

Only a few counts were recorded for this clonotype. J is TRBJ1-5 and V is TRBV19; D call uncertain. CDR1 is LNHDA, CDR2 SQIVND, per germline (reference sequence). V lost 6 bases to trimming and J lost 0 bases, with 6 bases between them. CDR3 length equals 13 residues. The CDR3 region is CASSWDSNQPQHF. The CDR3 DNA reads TGTGCCAGTAGCTGGGATAGCAATCAGCCCCAGCATTTT.

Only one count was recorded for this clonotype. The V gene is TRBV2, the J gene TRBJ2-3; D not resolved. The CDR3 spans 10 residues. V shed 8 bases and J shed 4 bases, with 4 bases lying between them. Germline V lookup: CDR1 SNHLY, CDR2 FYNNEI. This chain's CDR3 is CASGSDTQYF. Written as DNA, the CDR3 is TGTGCCAGCGGTTCAGATACGCAGTATTTT.

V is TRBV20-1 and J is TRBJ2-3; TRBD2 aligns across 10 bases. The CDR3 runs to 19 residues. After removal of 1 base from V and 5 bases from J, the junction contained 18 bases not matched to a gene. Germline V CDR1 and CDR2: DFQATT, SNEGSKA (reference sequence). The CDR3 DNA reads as TGCAGTGCTAGAGCGGCCCAGGCAGCGGGGGGGCCTGGGGGAGATACGCAGTATTTT. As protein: CSARAAQAAGGPGGDTQYF.

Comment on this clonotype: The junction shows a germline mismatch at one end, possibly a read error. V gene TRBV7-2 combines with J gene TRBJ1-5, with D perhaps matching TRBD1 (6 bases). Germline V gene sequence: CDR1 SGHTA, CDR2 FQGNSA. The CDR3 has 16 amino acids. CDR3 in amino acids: CASSLGAQGPQGTQRF. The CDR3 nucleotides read TGTGCCAGCAGCTTAGGGGCACAGGGCCCACAAGGCACCCAGCGTTTT. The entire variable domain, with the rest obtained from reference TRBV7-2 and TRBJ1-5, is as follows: GAGVSQSPSNKVTEKGKDVELRCDPISGHTALYWYRQSLGQGLEFLIYFQGNSAPDKSGLPSDRFSAERTGGSVSTLTIQRTQQEDSAVYLCASSLGAQGPQGTQRFGDGTRLSIL.